The 20 T cell receptor beta chains given below trace back to one sample, sequenced in a study of post-analysis software for immune sequencing data. Unique molecular identifiers had been added to the TCR beta cDNA libraries. One entry per CDR3 protein results from TCRdb running MiXCR on the PCR reads. There are 700,000 to 800,000 distinct CDR3 sequences in the sample; roughly 27% occur only once, and 0.56% lies in the top ten. For these TCRs, the target antigens are not known. Study-wide results and limits: Relative to controls, patients had 4 or 5 TRBV segments at higher frequency, with TRBV5-6, TRBV5-1 and TRBV20-1 among these.

What was sequenced was blood. Source of these receptors: a girl aged 10 to 17 with multiple sclerosis.

V usage is TRBV5-1 and J usage is TRBJ1-2, with a possible D match to TRBD1 (6 bases). The CDR3 is made up of 14 amino acids. V lost 4 bases, J lost 7 bases, and 17 bases lay in between. Germline loops: CDR1 SGHRS, CDR2 YFSETQ. The CDR3 reads CASSVSGTSPGYTF. The DNA for the CDR3 is TGCGCCAGCAGCGTTTCTGGGACAAGCCCTGGCTACACCTTC.

This clonotype was seen only a few times. This chain uses TRBV20-1 with TRBJ2-2; 9 bases line up with TRBD2. Per germline, CDR1 DFQATT and CDR2 SNEGSKA (reference sequence). Losses at the gene ends were 6 bases for V and 6 bases for J; bases not matched to a gene: 8. This CDR3 spans 14 amino acids. CDR3 residues: CSAPRASGAGELFF. As DNA, the CDR3 is TGCAGTGCCCCGAGGGCTAGCGGGGCCGGGGAGCTGTTTTTT.

The chain joins TRBV6-2 or TRBV6-3 to TRBJ2-1, with 10 bases lining up with TRBD2. V was pared by 0 bases and J by 6 bases, with 8 bases of the junction left unmatched. The CDR3 loop spans 17 amino acids. Per germline, CDR1 MNHEY and CDR2 SVGEGT. CDR3 sequence: CASSYSPSGGLFNEQFF. DNA for the CDR3: TGTGCCAGCAGTTACTCGCCTAGCGGGGGTTTATTCAATGAGCAGTTCTTC.

This chain joins TRBV27 and TRBJ2-7; 9 bases line up with TRBD1. In germline, CDR1 is MNHEY, CDR2 SMNVEV (reference sequence). V trimming: 5 bases; J trimming: 7 bases; junction bases outside the gene matches: 9. The CDR3 spans 14 residues. CDR3 DNA sequence: TGTGCCAGCAGTCACAGGGGGCGGGTTAGAGAGCAGTACTTC. This gives the protein CASSHRGRVREQYF.

As to this clonotype: The conserved final phenylalanine or tryptophan is absent from the CDR3, which likely points to a read error. This chain joins TRBV5-5 and TRBJ1-2; D is possibly TRBD1 (5 bases). The CDR3 totals 15 residues. The V and J ends lost 4 bases and 4 bases respectively, with 17 bases between them. The germline V gene encodes CDR1 SGHKS and CDR2 YYEKEE (reference sequence). DNA for the CDR3: TGTGCCAGCAGCCTCGGGACTCAGGATTTCTATGGCTACACCTGC. Amino acids: CASSLGTQDFYGYTC.

This clonotype was counted only a few times. The chain joins TRBV6-4 to TRBJ1-1; D ambiguous. With 3 bases removed from V and 1 base from J, the gap between germline ends came to 9 bases. The CDR3 consists of 14 residues. CDR1 MRHNA and CDR2 SNTAGT come from the germline V gene. The CDR3 DNA sequence: TGTGCCAGCAGTGAAGACTCAGGGAACACTGAAGCTTTCTTT. As protein: CASSEDSGNTEAFF.

The V call is TRBV28, the J call TRBJ1-1; the D is unclear. Germline V gene lookup returns CDR1 MDHEN and CDR2 SYDVKM. V was clipped by 8 bases and J by 4 bases, with 8 bases between them. CDR3 length equals 11 residues. The CDR3 reads CASAGRTEAFF. The CDR3 coding sequence is TGTGCCAGCGCAGGCCGCACTGAAGCTTTCTTT. The variable domain in full, completed from reference TRBV28 and TRBJ1-1, reads DVKVTQSSRYLVKRTGEKVFLECVQDMDHENMFWYRQDPGLGLRLIYFSYDVKMKEKGDIPEGYSVSREKKERFSLILESASTNQTSMYLCASAGRTEAFFGQGTRLTVV.

This clonotype was recorded a few times. J is TRBJ2-1 and V is TRBV20-1, with 7 bases matching TRBD2. V was pared by 6 bases and J by 2 bases, with 16 bases of the junction left unmatched. This CDR3 region has 17 residues. Germline loops: CDR1 DFQATT, CDR2 SNEGSKA (reference sequence). In DNA, the CDR3 is TGCAGTGCGACCCACCCTCGCCGGGGGGACCCCTACAATGAGCAGTTCTTC. It specifies CSATHPRRGDPYNEQFF.

This clonotype was observed a handful of times. V and J are TRBV29-1 and TRBJ2-5; D gene uncertain. There are 11 residues in the CDR3. Germline-derived CDR1 and CDR2 are SQVTM and ANQGSEA. Trimming cost V 8 bases and J 5 bases, with 12 bases left between them. The CDR3 DNA reads TGCAGCACCCGGAGAGCGGAGACCCAGTACTTC. Translated, it gives CSTRRAETQYF.

The chain combines TRBV14 with TRBJ2-1; 9 nucleotides line up with TRBD2. Germline trimming cut 4 bases from V and 2 bases from J; bases unmatched to any gene: 9. In germline, CDR1 is SGHDN, CDR2 FVKESK. The CDR3 is made up of 17 amino acids. CDR3 sequence (DNA): TGTGCCAGCAGCCCGCTCGGAGTAGCGGGAGCCTACAATGAGCAGTTCTTC. Protein product: CASSPLGVAGAYNEQFF.

This chain joins TRBV4-3 and TRBJ2-4; TRBD1 aligns across 8 bases. Trimming at V came to 1 base and at J to 13 bases, leaving 9 bases not matched to a gene. The CDR3 totals 14 residues. Germline values: CDR1 LGHNA, CDR2 YSLEER. The CDR3 spells CASSQADRVSEQYF. The CDR3 nucleotides are TGCGCCAGCAGCCAAGCGGACAGGGTTTCTGAGCAGTACTTC.

About this clonotype: An end of the junction does not agree with germline; a read error may underlie this. The chain employs TRBV7-2 and TRBJ1-6; 7 bases are shared with TRBD1. Germline V gives CDR1 SGHTA, CDR2 FQGNSA. This CDR3 has 17 amino acids. CDR3 sequence: CASSVATSGTDNSPLHF. The CDR3 DNA follows: TGTGCCAGCAGCGTAGCAACTTCCGGGACAGATAATTCACCCCTCCACTTT.

This clonotype appeared many times. V usage is TRBV20-1 and J usage is TRBJ2-5; 7 nucleotides line up with TRBD2. The CDR3 contains 16 residues. The J segment lost 1 base and the V segment lost 0 bases, leaving 8 bases of the junction unmatched. CDR1 and CDR2 (germline): DFQATT, SNEGSKA (reference sequence). The CDR3 bases are TGCAGTGCTAGAGATTATTGGCGGGGGATCCAAGAGACCCAGTACTTC. Translating gives CSARDYWRGIQETQYF.

The table lists this clonotype with a few counts. The V gene is TRBV27, the J gene TRBJ2-7, with 7 bases identical to TRBD1. With 9 bases clipped from V and 3 bases from J, the junction kept 8 bases outside the gene matches. This CDR3 is built from 13 residues. In germline, CDR1 is MNHEY, CDR2 SMNVEV (reference sequence). The DNA for the CDR3 is TGTGCCAGTAGGGGTGCAGGGGGCTACGAGCAGTACTTC. Protein: CASRGAGGYEQYF.

In its sample, this clonotype was seen a few times. V usage is TRBV4-1 and J usage is TRBJ2-3; D is perhaps TRBD1 (6 bases). Trimming pared 1 base from V and 3 bases from J, leaving 14 bases between. The CDR3 length is 16 residues. Per the germline V gene, CDR1 is MGHRA and CDR2 is YSYEKL. The CDR3 is CASSQGWGLSTDTQYF. DNA for the CDR3: TGCGCCAGCAGCCAAGGGTGGGGGCTGTCAACAGATACGCAGTATTTT.

The sample holds a few counts of this clonotype. It may be a read error: a sequence one base away is much more abundant. CDR3 region: CASSLSGPYNEQYF. The CDR3 nucleotides are TGTGCCAGCAGCTTAAGCGGACCCTACAATGAGCAGTACTTC. The V call is TRBV7-9, the J call TRBJ2-5, with D possibly TRBD2 on 5 matching bases. In germline, CDR1 is SEHNR, CDR2 FQNEAQ (reference sequence). V lost 2 bases and J 11 bases, leaving 18 bases between the germline ends. The CDR3 totals 14 residues.

This clonotype was recorded at least ten times. The rearrangement links TRBV6-4 to TRBJ2-6; 8 positions match TRBD2. Germline V lookup: CDR1 MRHNA, CDR2 SNTAGT. Unmatched junction bases numbered 6, after V lost 2 bases and J lost 0 bases. CDR3 size: 18 residues. CDR3 amino acids: CASSDGTSGPSGANVLTF. The CDR3 region has the DNA TGTGCCAGCAGTGACGGTACTAGCGGTCCCTCTGGGGCCAACGTCCTGACTTTC.

The V call is TRBV10-3, the J call TRBJ2-5; 10 nucleotides line up with TRBD2. Losses at the gene ends were 3 bases for V and 11 bases for J; bases not matched to a gene: 15. The CDR3 consists of 16 residues. The germline gives CDR1 ENHRY, CDR2 SYGVKD. DNA of the CDR3: TGTGCCATCAGTGACCCCGCTCTAGCGGGAGTAGGTGAGCAGTACTTC. Protein: CAISDPALAGVGEQYF.

This clonotype was picked up a small number of times. The rearrangement links TRBV12-3 or TRBV12-4 to TRBJ2-5, with 7 positions matching TRBD2. This CDR3 is built from 13 residues. V gave up 6 bases and J gave up 11 bases; unmatched junction bases: 12. CDR3 region: CASSPFPRREQYF. The CDR3, as DNA: TGTGCCAGCAGCCCTTTCCCCCGGCGGGAGCAGTACTTC.

The V call is TRBV18, the J call TRBJ1-4; D is possibly TRBD1 (6 bases). The CDR3 is 15 amino acids. CDR1 KGHSH and CDR2 LQKENI come from the germline V gene. V was pared by 0 bases and J by 7 bases, with 12 bases between. The CDR3 bases are TGTGCCAGCTCACCACCCCAGGGGCGGGGTGAAAAACTGTTTTTT. This sequence encodes CASSPPQGRGEKLFF.